Presented here are 3 T cell receptor beta chains from one specimen sequenced in a study of identical twins. TCRdb ran MiXCR on the 5' RACE reads and lists one entry per CDR3 protein. The data contain around 290,000 distinct CDR3 sequences, roughly 10% of them singletons. The data also belong to a second study, concerning yellow fever vaccine responses in identical twins.

The sample taken for sequencing was CD8+ T cells sorted from blood. The receptor set was obtained from a woman younger than 30 in good health.

This clonotype was counted ten times or more. The gene calls are TRBV7-8 and TRBJ2-7; D could derive from TRBD1 or TRBD2 (5 bases each). The CDR3 spans 17 residues. V lost 0 bases and J lost 0, with 15 bases in between. Germline lookup yields CDR1 SGHVS and CDR2 FQNEAQ. Here the CDR3 reads CASSLALKGPSSYEQYF. DNA for the CDR3: TGTGCCAGCAGCTTAGCCCTTAAGGGACCTAGCTCCTACGAGCAGTACTTC.

The V and J genes are TRBV7-9 and TRBJ1-1; tentatively, D is TRBD1 (5 bases). The CDR3 is 14 amino acids. CDR1 SEHNR and CDR2 FQNEAQ come from the germline V gene (reference sequence). V dropped 6 bases and J dropped 10 bases, with 21 bases sitting between them. As DNA, the CDR3 is TGTGCCAGCAGTCCTCCGGGGGGGGTTTCTGCAGCTTTCTTT. Its protein is CASSPPGGVSAAFF.

The chain employs TRBV28 and TRBJ2-5, with D perhaps matching TRBD1 or TRBD2 (5 bases each). This CDR3 has 15 amino acids. Per germline, CDR1 MDHEN and CDR2 SYDVKM. V lost 3 bases and J 1 base, leaving 12 bases between the germline ends. CDR3 coding DNA: TGTGCCAGCAGTTTCCGCCAAGGGACCCAAGAGACCCAGTACTTC. Its translation is CASSFRQGTQETQYF.